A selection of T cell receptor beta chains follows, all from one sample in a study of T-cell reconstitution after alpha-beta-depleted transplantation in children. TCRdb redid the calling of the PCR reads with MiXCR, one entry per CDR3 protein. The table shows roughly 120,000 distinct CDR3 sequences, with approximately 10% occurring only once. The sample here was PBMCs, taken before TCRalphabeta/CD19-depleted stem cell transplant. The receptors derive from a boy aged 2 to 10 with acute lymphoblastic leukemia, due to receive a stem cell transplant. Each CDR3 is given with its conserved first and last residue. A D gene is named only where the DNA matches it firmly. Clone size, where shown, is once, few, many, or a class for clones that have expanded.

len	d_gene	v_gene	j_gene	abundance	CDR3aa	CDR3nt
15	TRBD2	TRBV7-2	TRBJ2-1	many	CASSLGGRRYNEQFF	TGTGCCAGCAGCTTAGGCGGGAGAAGGTACAATGAGCAGTTCTTC
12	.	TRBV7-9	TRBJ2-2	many	CASSPYTGELFF	TGTGCCAGCAGCCCCTACACCGGGGAGCTGTTTTTT
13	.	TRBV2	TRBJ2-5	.	CASSERELETQYF	TGTGCCAGCAGTGAACGGGAGTTAGAGACCCAGTACTTC
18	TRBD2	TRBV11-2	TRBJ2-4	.	CASSSIRTSGRRGNIQYF	TGTGCCAGCAGCTCCATTCGGACTAGCGGGAGGCGGGGGAACATTCAGTACTTC
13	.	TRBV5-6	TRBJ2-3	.	CASSPRTGDTQYF	TGTGCCAGCAGCCCCCGGACCGGAGATACGCAGTATTTT
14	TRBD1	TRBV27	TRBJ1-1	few	CASSWDRDDTEAFF	TGTGCCAGCAGCTGGGACAGGGATGACACTGAAGCTTTCTTT
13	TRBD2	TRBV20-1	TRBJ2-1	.	CSARSPSGDEQFF	TGCAGTGCTAGGTCCCCTAGCGGGGATGAGCAGTTCTTC
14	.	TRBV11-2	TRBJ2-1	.	CASSPGVYWDEQFF	TGTGCCAGCAGCCCAGGGGTTTACTGGGATGAGCAGTTCTTC
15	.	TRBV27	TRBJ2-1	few	CASSRGLSSYNEQFF	TGTGCCAGCAGTAGAGGACTCAGCTCCTACAATGAGCAGTTCTTC
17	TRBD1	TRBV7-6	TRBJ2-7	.	CASSLGTGGSWAYEQYF	TGTGCCAGCAGCTTAGGGACAGGGGGATCCTGGGCTTACGAGCAGTACTTC
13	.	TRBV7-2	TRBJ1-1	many	CASSSGKFTEAFF	TGTGCCAGCAGCTCGGGAAAATTCACTGAAGCTTTCTTT
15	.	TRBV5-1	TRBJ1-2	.	CASSSGQPSNYGYTF	TGCGCCAGCAGCTCCGGACAGCCTTCTAACTATGGCTACACCTTC
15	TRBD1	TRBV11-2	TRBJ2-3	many	CASSRDRLNPDTQYF	TGTGCCAGCAGCCGGGACAGGCTCAACCCAGATACGCAGTATTTT
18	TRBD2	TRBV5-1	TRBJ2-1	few	CASSLILAGGFGDNEQFF	TGCGCCAGCAGCTTGATACTAGCGGGAGGGTTCGGGGACAATGAGCAGTTCTTC
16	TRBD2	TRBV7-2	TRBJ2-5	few	CASSLVAGGWEETQYF	TGTGCCAGCAGCTTAGTAGCGGGAGGTTGGGAAGAGACCCAGTACTTC
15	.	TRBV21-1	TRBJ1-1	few	CASSKRGPAGVEAFF	TGTGCCAGCAGCAAACGGGGCCCCGCGGGGGTGGAAGCTTTCTTT
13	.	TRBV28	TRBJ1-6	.	CASSFGPPKALHF	TGTGCCAGCAGTTTCGGTCCCCCTAAAGCCCTCCACTTT
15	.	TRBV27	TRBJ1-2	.	CASRLQGTPPYGYTF	TGTGCCAGCAGGCTACAGGGAACCCCCCCCTATGGCTACACCTTC
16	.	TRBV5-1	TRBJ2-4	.	CASSLDSTGTNNIQYF	TGCGCCAGCAGCTTGGACTCAACAGGGACGAACAACATTCAGTACTTC
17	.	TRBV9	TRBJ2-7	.	CASSGDLSSPQTGEQYF	TGTGCCAGCAGCGGCGACCTTTCAAGCCCCCAAACGGGCGAGCAGTACTTC
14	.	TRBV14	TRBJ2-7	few	CASSVRSQLAEQYF	TGTGCCAGCAGTGTCCGCAGCCAGCTGGCCGAGCAGTACTTC
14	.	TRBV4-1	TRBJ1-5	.	CASSQEYGNQPQHF	TGCGCCAGCAGCCAAGAATACGGAAATCAGCCCCAGCATTTT
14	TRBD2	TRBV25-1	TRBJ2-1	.	CASSGAGGNGEQFF	TGTGCCAGCAGTGGAGCGGGAGGGAACGGTGAGCAGTTCTTC
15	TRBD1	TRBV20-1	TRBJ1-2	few	CSARALGQGTYGYTF	TGCAGTGCTAGAGCCCTGGGACAGGGGACTTATGGCTACACCTTC
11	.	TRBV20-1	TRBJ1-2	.	CSASVSYGYTF	TGCAGTGCTAGTGTCAGCTATGGCTACACCTTC
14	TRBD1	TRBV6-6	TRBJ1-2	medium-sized	CASIRRGRGYGYTF	TGTGCCAGCATTCGCAGGGGGCGAGGCTATGGCTACACCTTC
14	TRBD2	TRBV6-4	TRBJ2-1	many	CASSGTSGSDEQFF	TGTGCCAGCAGTGGGACTAGCGGGAGTGATGAGCAGTTCTTC
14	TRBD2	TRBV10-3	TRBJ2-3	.	CAIEAGGTTDTQYF	TGTGCCATCGAAGCGGGGGGAACCACAGATACGCAGTATTTT
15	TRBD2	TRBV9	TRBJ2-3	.	CASSREGGSTDTQYF	TGTGCCAGCAGCCGGGAGGGCGGAAGCACAGATACGCAGTATTTT
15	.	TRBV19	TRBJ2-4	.	CASSARTEIKNIQYF	TGTGCCAGTAGTGCCCGGACAGAGATTAAAAACATTCAGTACTTC
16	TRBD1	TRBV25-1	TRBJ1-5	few	CASSPRQGADNQPQHF	TGTGCCAGCAGCCCTAGACAGGGGGCCGACAATCAGCCCCAGCATTTT